This is a list of T cell receptor beta chains from one sample in a study of vaccination and CD4 T cells after COVID-19. TCRdb re-derived calls from the PCR reads in MiXCR, one entry per CDR3 protein. Of around 19,000 distinct CDR3 sequences in the sample, around two fifths are singletons; the top ten hold 9.5% to 15%. Which antigens these TCRs recognize remains unknown. The sequencing sample was made of CD4+ T cells from blood, cultured in vitro. The receptors were gathered from a human donor who had recovered from COVID-19. Both conserved end residues are trimmed from each CDR3. A row's size may be missing; if present it is once, few, many or a size class.

clone size	V gene	J gene	CDR3 protein
.	TRBV18	TRBJ1-6	ASSPEQGRSPLNSPLH
few	TRBV11-3	TRBJ2-5	ASSPAGLAGGKTQY
.	TRBV28	TRBJ2-1	ASIAPGRRTNSQF
.	TRBV10-2	TRBJ1-2	ASSGGQGTMSYT
.	TRBV24-1	TRBJ2-7	ATSDKGDINYEQY
.	TRBV5-1	TRBJ2-6	ASSLDASGANVLT
once	TRBV20-1	TRBJ2-7	SAPGTSDEQY
once	TRBV5-1	TRBJ1-6	ASSLEGQTNSPLH
once	TRBV7-7	TRBJ2-5	ASSLPGQGAGETQY
few	TRBV19	TRBJ2-7	ASSGAGGLDEQY
.	TRBV6-5	TRBJ1-1	ASSYFLGSEAF
.	TRBV10-3	TRBJ2-7	AVGLSSYEQY
medium-sized	TRBV4-1	TRBJ2-7	ASSRNGSPVSEQY
once	TRBV6-2/TRBV6-3	TRBJ2-1	ASSYPQLAYNEQF
.	TRBV20-1	TRBJ1-2	SARWTDYGYT
.	TRBV28	TRBJ1-6	ASSSLENVGDSPLH
.	TRBV7-2	TRBJ2-7	ASTEGRVTNEQY
few	TRBV7-9	TRBJ2-3	ASSGLSTDTQY
.	TRBV2	TRBJ1-5	ASSESQGPRIGPQH
few	TRBV7-9	TRBJ1-2	ASSLVSGGAVGYT
.	TRBV10-2	TRBJ1-2	ASSDPGTVANYGYT
few	TRBV11-2	TRBJ2-6	ASSLGMGAGANVLT
.	TRBV19	TRBJ1-1	ASSMRGTGVTEAF
.	TRBV7-9	TRBJ1-2	ASSLANNYGYT
.	TRBV20-1	TRBJ2-5	SARAGQKETQY
.	TRBV7-9	TRBJ1-3	ASRPPFRLGNTIY
.	TRBV4-1	TRBJ2-3	ASSSTSGGAGDTQY
.	TRBV20-1	TRBJ2-5	KIGASGDQETQY
.	TRBV11-1	TRBJ2-7	ASSKAGGTYEQY
.	TRBV6-5	TRBJ1-1	ASSYSNPLGTKMNTEAF
few	TRBV20-1	TRBJ1-5	SARQGLSNQPQH
.	TRBV6-2/TRBV6-3	TRBJ2-2	ASSYIGRSGELF
few	TRBV4-3	TRBJ2-2	ASSQDWVAASVSTGELF
.	TRBV12-3/TRBV12-4	TRBJ2-7	ASSPQMGVEQY
.	TRBV4-2	TRBJ2-3	ASSQRTGNTDTQY
few	TRBV7-8	TRBJ2-3	ASSLTDTQY
.	TRBV10-1	TRBJ2-7	ASKIQGSYEQY
few	TRBV2	TRBJ2-2	ASTTRNTGELF
few	TRBV12-3/TRBV12-4	TRBJ1-5	ASSFLGSLGNQPQH
few	TRBV27	TRBJ2-3	ASSATRGDTQY
once	TRBV5-8	TRBJ2-7	AGWTGGEQY
.	TRBV10-3	TRBJ2-2	AIKGQGATGELF
.	TRBV7-9	TRBJ2-1	ASSLGGRASPKL
.	TRBV20-1	TRBJ2-2	SASNWGLAGEHGELF
few	TRBV11-2	TRBJ1-2	ASSLPGRGPNYGYT
.	TRBV7-2	TRBJ2-7	ASSARTSGGDSYEQY